These 11 T cell receptor beta chains were sequenced from one sample in a study of memory CD4+ T cells and cytomegalovirus serostatus. The sort gate was single viable CD3+CD4+CD8-CD45RO+ cells for memory CD4+ T cells. TCRdb's table, derived via immunoSEQ multiplex PCR, lists solely in-frame clones and lacks some. The sample holds under 35,000 clones, about 70% seen once. Sequences were obtained from memory CD4+ T cells from blood. The receptor set was obtained from an adult in good health and CMV-seronegative.

This clone showed up just once. The V call is TRBV7-2, the J call TRBJ2-3, with a weak D call TRBD2 (5 bases). CDR3 length equals 16 residues. Germline loops: CDR1 SGHTA, CDR2 FQGNSA. V gave up 5 bases and J gave up 0 bases, with 15 bases separating them. For the CDR3, the DNA is TGTGCCAGCAGCCGACAAACCGGGGTTAGCACAGATACGCAGTATTTT. Protein product: CASSRQTGVSTDTQYF.

The table lists this clone with a few counts. This rearrangement joins TRBV10-2 to TRBJ1-1; D may be TRBD1 (6 bases). This CDR3 is 14 amino acids long. The germline CDR1 and CDR2 sequences are WSHSY and SAAADI. Trimming left V 3 bases short and J 5 bases short, with 13 bases between. The CDR3 loop reads CASSDRGLGTEAFF. Written as DNA, the CDR3 is TGCGCCAGCAGTGATAGGGGGTTGGGAACTGAAGCTTTCTTT.

This chain joins TRBV11-2 and TRBJ1-4; 9 nucleotides agree with TRBD1. Germline trimming cut 5 bases from V and 4 bases from J; bases unmatched to any gene: 5. The CDR3 is made up of 15 amino acids. Germline V gives CDR1 SGHAT, CDR2 FQNNGV. CDR3 bases: TGTGCCAGCAGCACCGGGACAGGGCGTAATGAAAAACTGTTTTTT. Its protein product is CASSTGTGRNEKLFF. Full variable domain (rest looked up from reference TRBV11-2 and TRBJ1-4): EAGVAQSPRYKIIEKRQSVAFWCNPISGHATLYWYQQILGQGPKLLIQFQNNGVVDDSQLPKDRFSAERLKGVDSTLKIQPAKLEDSAVYLCASSTGTGRNEKLFFGSGTQLSVL.

The chain links TRBV20-1 to TRBJ2-7, with unresolved D. CDR1 is DFQATT, CDR2 SNEGSKA, per germline (reference sequence). The V end lost 5 bases, the J end lost 1 base, and 6 bases lay between the germline ends. This CDR3 has 11 residues. CDR3 protein: CSAPSSYEQYF. In DNA form, the CDR3 reads TGCAGTGCTCCCTCATCCTACGAGCAGTACTTC.

This clone has only one observation. The DNA for the CDR3 is TGTGCCAGCAGCACCGGACAGGGCTCCTACGAGCAGTACTTC. Its protein product is CASSTGQGSYEQYF. The rearrangement uses TRBV7-9 and TRBJ2-7, with 8 bases identical to TRBD1. The germline gives CDR1 SEHNR, CDR2 FQNEAQ (reference sequence). This CDR3 is 14 amino acids long. With V trimmed by 5 bases and J by 0 bases, 3 bases remained unmatched.

This chain joins TRBV7-2 and TRBJ2-1; 16 nucleotides match TRBD2. Germline loops: CDR1 SGHTA, CDR2 FQGNSA. The CDR3 consists of 16 residues. The ends lost 4 bases at V and 4 bases at J; junction bases unmatched: 1. The CDR3 bases are TGTGCCAGCAGCTCGGGACTAGCGGGAGGGTACAATGAGCAGTTCTTC. Translated, it gives CASSSGLAGGYNEQFF.

The chain employs TRBV28 and TRBJ2-7; 10 bases fit TRBD2. This CDR3 is built from 14 residues. Germline CDR1 is MDHEN and CDR2 is SYDVKM. V shed 3 bases and J 2 bases; nucleotides not matched to a gene: 1. CDR3 DNA: TGTGCCAGCAGTTTTAGCGGGAGGACCTACGAGCAGTACTTC. Protein product: CASSFSGRTYEQYF.

The chain has TRBV6-5 and TRBJ2-1; D is possibly TRBD1 or TRBD2 (5 bases each). From germline, CDR1 is MNHEY and CDR2 SVGAGI. The CDR3 spans 14 residues. Trimming took off 7 bases at V and 3 bases at J, with 13 bases between the two ends. This CDR3 is CASTNGALYNEQFF. DNA for the CDR3: TGTGCCAGCACCAACGGGGCACTCTACAATGAGCAGTTCTTC.

The chain has TRBV6-6 and TRBJ1-1; 7 bases map to TRBD1. The CDR3 contains 15 residues. Germline V gene data show CDR1 as MNHNY and CDR2 as SVGAGI (reference sequence). V lost 2 bases and J lost 0; bases outside the gene matches: 3. The CDR3 is CASSYAGQMNTEAFF. The CDR3 DNA follows: TGTGCCAGCAGTTACGCGGGACAGATGAACACTGAAGCTTTCTTT.

V gene TRBV6-1 combines with J gene TRBJ1-2; D call uncertain. V was clipped by 2 bases and J by 2 bases, with 9 bases between them. Germline lookup yields CDR1 MNHNS and CDR2 SASEGT. The CDR3 has 14 residues. The CDR3 DNA follows: TGTGCCAGCAGTGAATCACTGGGAAACTATGGCTACACCTTC. It yields the protein CASSESLGNYGYTF.

This chain uses TRBV5-5 with TRBJ1-1, with D possibly matching TRBD1 (6 bases). This CDR3 comprises 13 residues. Per germline, CDR1 SGHKS and CDR2 YYEKEE (reference sequence). Trimming removed 2 bases from V and 7 bases from J, with 12 bases in between. The CDR3 protein is CASSFSWTVEAFF. The CDR3 bases are TGTGCCAGCAGCTTTTCCTGGACAGTTGAAGCTTTCTTT.